Reported below is one T cell receptor (beta chain). The antigen is undetermined. This sample is part of a study of metastatic and nonmetastatic thyroid tumors. Across the study: Comparative analysis of repertoires was undertaken across blood and tumor or nodule tissue obtained from malignant and benign thyroid patients.

In the authors' workflow: Construction of a distant-metastasis classifier for papillary thyroid cancer relied on CDR3 differences across clinicopathological groups. Using MiXCR, TCRdb re-called clones from the PCR reads. The V and J calls and clone size are TCRdb's, not the authors'. The top ten clones hold approximately 19% of a sample with around 7,000 clones, just under 30% of them seen once. The V gene lost 1 base and the J gene lost 4 bases, with 14 bases spanning the gap. The germline gives CDR1 SEHNR, CDR2 FQNEAQ (reference sequence). The CDR3 is 15 residues long. Each patient went into thyroid surgery without having received any treatment. Study-level points and caveats: It was reported that TCR beta diversity was significantly higher in malignant thyroid tumors than benign nodules, in blood and tumor.

The gene calls are TRBV7-9 and TRBJ2-7, with a possible D match to TRBD2 (6 bases). Sequencing used tumor tissue. The TCR originated in a female donor with papillary thyroid cancer or a benign thyroid nodule (not recorded which). Some clones in this sample may be carry-over from other donors' samples. For the CDR3, the DNA is TGTGCCAGCAGCTTAGATTTGCTCGGGGGTTACGAGCAGTACTTC. The encoded protein is CASSLDLLGGYEQYF.